Described below is a single T cell receptor beta chain sequence and its context. Method: immunoSEQ multiplex PCR; TCRdb's copy keeps in-frame clones and lacks some. This table has over 50,000 clones, approximately 83% appearing once. This entry comes from a study of Tregs in tolerant kidney transplant recipients. CDR1 is SGHTA and CDR2 is FQGNSA in the germline V gene. The CDR3 length is 15 residues. The V and J ends lost 5 bases and 3 bases, in that order; junction bases with no gene match: 3. The source material was Tregs from blood, sampled before the transplant. The origin of this receptor is a human donor who received a combined kidney and bone marrow transplant. The chain is built from TRBV7-2 and TRBJ1-3, with 11 bases aligning to TRBD1. The CDR3 bases are TGTGCCAGCAGCCGGACAGGGGGCTTTGGAAACACCATATATTTT. Encoded protein: CASSRTGGFGNTIYF.